The sequence of this T cell receptor (beta chain) was determined in a study of shared clonotypes between healthy human individuals. Study-level information: The donor group consisted of a couple of women and a few men, aged 18 to 49. Study findings and constraints: Estimated richness was generally greater in naive than memory subsets.

CD45RO negativity and positive selection for CCR7 defined naive CD8 cells, a population that excluded terminally differentiated effector memory CD45RA+ cells. All of the donors resided in Nashville, Tennessee, and each was a Caucasian adult. On this clone: The antigen is undetermined.

V shed 1 base and J 3 bases; nucleotides not matched to a gene: 10. CDR3 size: 17 residues. The germline gives CDR1 SGHAT, CDR2 FQNNGV. Here immunoSEQ multiplex PCR was the method, and the copy in TCRdb shows in-frame clones only, minus some. This table has over 800,000 clones, more than 85% appearing once. This clonotype originated in a man aged 25-40 years in good health. The rearrangement joins TRBV11-2 to TRBJ2-3; 7 positions agree with TRBD2. Sequencing was done on a sample of naive CD8+ T cells sorted from blood. Written as DNA, the CDR3 is TGTGCCAGCAGCTTAGCTTCCGGCGGGAGTTGGACAGATACGCAGTATTTT. Its translation: CASSLASGGSWTDTQYF. The whole variable domain, filled in from reference TRBV11-2 and TRBJ2-3, reads EAGVAQSPRYKIIEKRQSVAFWCNPISGHATLYWYQQILGQGPKLLIQFQNNGVVDDSQLPKDRFSAERLKGVDSTLKIQPAKLEDSAVYLCASSLASGGSWTDTQYFGPGTRLTVL.